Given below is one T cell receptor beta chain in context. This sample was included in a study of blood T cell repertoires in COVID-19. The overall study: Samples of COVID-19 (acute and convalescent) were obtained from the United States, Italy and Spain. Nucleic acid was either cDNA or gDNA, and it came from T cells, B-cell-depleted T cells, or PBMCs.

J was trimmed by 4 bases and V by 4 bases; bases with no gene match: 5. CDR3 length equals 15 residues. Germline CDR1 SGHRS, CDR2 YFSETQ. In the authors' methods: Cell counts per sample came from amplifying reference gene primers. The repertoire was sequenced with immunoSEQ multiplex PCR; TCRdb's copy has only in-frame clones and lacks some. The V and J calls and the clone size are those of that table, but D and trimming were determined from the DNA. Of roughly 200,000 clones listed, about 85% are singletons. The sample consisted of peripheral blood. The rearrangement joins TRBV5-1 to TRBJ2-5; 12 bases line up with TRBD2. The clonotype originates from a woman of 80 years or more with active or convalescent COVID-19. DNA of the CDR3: TGCGCCAGCAGCACGGGACTAGCGGGTTTAGAGACCCAGTACTTC. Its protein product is CASSTGLAGLETQYF. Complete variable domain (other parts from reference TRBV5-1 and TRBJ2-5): KAGVTQTPRYLIKTRGQQVTLSCSPISGHRSVSWYQQTPGQGLQFLFEYFSETQRNKGNFPGRFSGRQFSNSRSEMNVSTLELGDSALYLCASSTGLAGLETQYFGPGTRLLVL.